A single TCR beta chain is shown here with its context. What it recognizes is unknown. Brentuximab vedotin exposure varied, and every patient relapsed after autologous stem cell transplantation. Sequencing used immunoSEQ multiplex PCR; TCRdb keeps in-frame clones, though not all of them. This sample has fewer than 110,000 clones, with about 89% found just once. The sample is drawn from a study of PD-1 blockade in classical Hodgkin lymphoma. Study findings and constraints: Complete responders possessed baseline diversity comparable to newly diagnosed patients.

Here the sequenced sample was peripheral blood mononuclear cells (PBMCs), taken before the second cycle of nivolumab. The sequence came from a human donor with classical Hodgkin lymphoma.

Here the CDR3 reads CASSLGNGLNTGELFF. The DNA for the CDR3 is TGCGCCAGCAGCTTGGGTAACGGATTAAACACCGGGGAGCTGTTTTTT. The chain carries TRBV5-1 and TRBJ2-2, with D unclear. V was cut by 0 bases and J by 2 bases, with 11 bases left in between. The length of the CDR3 is 16 residues. The germline CDR1 and CDR2 sequences are SGHRS and YFSETQ. The whole variable domain, filled in from reference TRBV5-1 and TRBJ2-2, reads KAGVTQTPRYLIKTRGQQVTLSCSPISGHRSVSWYQQTPGQGLQFLFEYFSETQRNKGNFPGRFSGRQFSNSRSEMNVSTLELGDSALYLCASSLGNGLNTGELFFGEGSRLTVL.